Each of the 13 T cell receptor beta chains below was sequenced from the same sample in a study of shared T cell receptors in the human thymus. Profiled with immunoSEQ multiplex PCR; TCRdb holds only in-frame clones, not every one. The data show around 68,000 clones, roughly 96% seen once. The sequencing input was thymocytes. These receptors were taken from a human donor.

CDR3 sequence reads: CAIHLSGQQFF. The CDR3 coding sequence is TGTGCCATCCACCTCTCGGGACAGCAGTTCTTC. The chain links TRBV5-8 to TRBJ2-1; D is perhaps TRBD1 or TRBD2 (5 bases each). The CDR3 has 11 residues. Germline lookup yields CDR1 SGHTS and CDR2 YDEGEE. Between the trimmed V and J ends, which lost 9 bases and 11 bases, there was a span of 15 bases.

The V and J genes are TRBV30 and TRBJ1-6; 8 nucleotides line up with TRBD1. The CDR3 loop spans 15 amino acids. The trim removed 1 base at V and 9 bases at J, leaving 8 bases unmatched. CDR1 is GTSNPN, CDR2 SVGIG, per germline (reference sequence). CDR3 loop: CAWSALGQGSSPLHF. The CDR3 DNA sequence: TGTGCCTGGAGTGCCTTAGGACAGGGAAGTTCACCCCTCCACTTT.

The J gene is TRBJ1-1, the V gene TRBV10-3; the match to TRBD1 covers 8 bases. Germline CDR1 and CDR2: ENHRY and SYGVKD. The CDR3 length is 13 residues. After removal of 6 bases from V and 2 bases from J, the junction contained 2 bases not matched to a gene. As DNA, the CDR3 is TGTGCCATCAGCGACAGGGGTAACACTGAAGCTTTCTTT. Its protein product is CAISDRGNTEAFF.

V usage is TRBV19 and J usage is TRBJ1-5; the D is unclear. CDR3 length equals 19 residues. Trimming removed 1 base at V and 6 bases at J, with 25 bases between. Germline values: CDR1 LNHDA, CDR2 SQIVND (reference sequence). CDR3 amino acids: CASSIGEAALRPGSQPQHF. The CDR3 DNA sequence: TGTGCCAGTAGTATAGGTGAAGCGGCGCTCCGACCGGGGAGTCAGCCCCAGCATTTT. The full variable domain, rest sourced from reference TRBV19 and TRBJ1-5, is DGGITQSPKYLFRKEGQNVTLSCEQNLNHDAMYWYRQDPGQGLRLIYYSQIVNDFQKGDIAEGYSVSREKKESFPLTVTSAQKNPTAFYLCASSIGEAALRPGSQPQHFGDGTRLSIL.

The chain uses TRBV29-1 and TRBJ2-1; TRBD1 agrees at 8 bases. Per germline, CDR1 SQVTM and CDR2 ANQGSEA. V was clipped by 3 bases and J by 7 bases; unmatched bases: 17. CDR3 length: 17 amino acids. Here the CDR3 reads CSVEDLQGAEEDNEQFF. CDR3 DNA sequence: TGCAGCGTTGAGGACCTTCAGGGGGCAGAAGAAGATAATGAGCAGTTCTTC.

The rearrangement links TRBV5-1 to TRBJ2-5; the match to TRBD2 covers 13 bases. V trimming: 7 bases; J trimming: 1 base; junction bases outside the gene matches: 7. This CDR3 spans 16 amino acids. CDR1 is SGHRS and CDR2 is YFSETQ in the germline V gene. The CDR3 DNA reads TGCGCCAGCTGTGCGGGGACTAGCGGGGCCCAAGAGACCCAGTACTTC. As protein: CASCAGTSGAQETQYF.

The chain employs TRBV18 and TRBJ1-1, with D possibly TRBD1 on 5 matching bases. The ends were cut back, 3 bases at V and 5 bases at J, with 16 bases in the middle. This CDR3 has 15 residues. CDR1 and CDR2 from the germline V gene are KGHSH and LQKENI. The CDR3 here is CASSPGVGVRTEAFF. CDR3 bases: TGTGCCAGCTCACCGGGGGTCGGGGTTCGGACTGAAGCTTTCTTT.

V gene TRBV5-6 combines with J gene TRBJ1-3; 8 positions agree with TRBD1. CDR1 SGHDT and CDR2 YYEEEE come from the germline V gene. V shed 4 bases, J shed 2 bases, and the junction held 2 bases outside the gene matches. The CDR3 spans 14 residues. The CDR3 sequence is CASSLDRAGNTIYF. CDR3 bases: TGTGCCAGCAGCCTGGACAGGGCTGGAAACACCATATATTTT.

The chain carries TRBV27 and TRBJ1-5; D might be TRBD1 (5 bases). The V and J ends lost 5 bases and 0 bases respectively, with 11 bases between them. This CDR3 spans 15 amino acids. The germline gives CDR1 MNHEY, CDR2 SMNVEV (reference sequence). This CDR3 is CASSPGQYSNQPQHF. CDR3 DNA: TGTGCCAGCAGTCCCGGACAATATAGCAATCAGCCCCAGCATTTT.

The V and J genes are TRBV7-2 and TRBJ2-7, with D hard to call. Germline V gene sequence: CDR1 SGHTA, CDR2 FQGNSA. V was shortened by 6 bases and J by 2 bases, with 14 bases between the two germline ends. The CDR3 is 14 residues long. The CDR3 sequence is CASRPDSNPYEQYF. The CDR3 DNA sequence: TGTGCCAGCAGACCTGACTCAAATCCCTACGAGCAGTACTTC.

The chain joins TRBV2 to TRBJ2-3; TRBD2 aligns across 8 bases. This CDR3 is built from 16 residues. Germline V lookup: CDR1 SNHLY, CDR2 FYNNEI. V dropped 11 bases and J dropped 2; count of bases not matched to a gene: 15. CDR3 residues: CAAIRPKRGPTDTQYF. The DNA for the CDR3 is TGTGCCGCCATTAGGCCCAAGCGGGGGCCCACAGATACGCAGTATTTT.

V and J are TRBV6-4 and TRBJ1-2; D gene uncertain. The V end lost 5 bases, the J end lost 3 bases, and 13 bases lay between the germline ends. The germline gives CDR1 MRHNA, CDR2 SNTAGT. The CDR3 is 14 amino acids. The CDR3 spells CASSFAREDYGYTF. As DNA, the CDR3 is TGTGCCAGCAGTTTCGCGAGAGAAGACTATGGCTACACCTTC.

This clone was observed once. The chain carries TRBV6-4 and TRBJ2-3, with TRBD2 matching 8 bases. Looked up from germline, CDR1 is MRHNA and CDR2 is SNTAGT. J gave up 1 base and V 3 bases, and 3 bases lay outside the gene matches. CDR3 size: 15 residues. The CDR3 DNA is TGTGCCAGCAGTGAAACGGGGGGGGGCACAGATACGCAGTATTTT. Translation: CASSETGGGTDTQYF.